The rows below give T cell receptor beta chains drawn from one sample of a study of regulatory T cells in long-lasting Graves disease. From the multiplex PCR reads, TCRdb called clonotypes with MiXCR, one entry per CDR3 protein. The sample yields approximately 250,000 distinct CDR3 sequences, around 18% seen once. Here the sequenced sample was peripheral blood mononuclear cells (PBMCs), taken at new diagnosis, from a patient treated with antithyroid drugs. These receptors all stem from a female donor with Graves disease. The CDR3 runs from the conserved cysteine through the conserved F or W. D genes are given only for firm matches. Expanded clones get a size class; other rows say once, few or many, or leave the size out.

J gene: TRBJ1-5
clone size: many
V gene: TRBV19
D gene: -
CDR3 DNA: TGTGCCAGTAGTAGGGGGGGTCAGCCCCAGCATTTT
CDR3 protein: CASSRGGQPQHF

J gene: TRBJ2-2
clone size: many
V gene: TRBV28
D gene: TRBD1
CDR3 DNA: TGTGCCAGCAGTTCCACAGGGGGCGTAACCGGGGAGCTGTTTTTT
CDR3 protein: CASSSTGGVTGELFF

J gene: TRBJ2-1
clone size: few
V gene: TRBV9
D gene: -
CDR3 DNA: TGTGCCAGCAGCGTAGGGCTTAGTCAGTCAGGGAATGAGCAGTTCTTC
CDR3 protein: CASSVGLSQSGNEQFF

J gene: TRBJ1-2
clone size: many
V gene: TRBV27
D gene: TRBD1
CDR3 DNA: TGTGCCAGCAGTGTCCGACAGGGAGATGGCTACACCTTC
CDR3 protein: CASSVRQGDGYTF

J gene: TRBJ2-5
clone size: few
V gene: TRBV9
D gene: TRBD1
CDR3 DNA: TGTGCCAGCAGCCCCGGGACAGGGAATAGCGAGACCCAGTACTTC
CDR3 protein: CASSPGTGNSETQYF

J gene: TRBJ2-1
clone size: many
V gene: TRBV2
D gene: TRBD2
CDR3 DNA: TGTGCCAGCAGTGAAGCGCCGGGAGGAGGCTACAATGAGCAGTTCTTC
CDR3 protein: CASSEAPGGGYNEQFF

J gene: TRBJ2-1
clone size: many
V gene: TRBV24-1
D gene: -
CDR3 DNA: TGTGCCACCAGTGATTCAGGGCAGTCAACCTCCTACAATGAGCAGTTCTTC
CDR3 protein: CATSDSGQSTSYNEQFF

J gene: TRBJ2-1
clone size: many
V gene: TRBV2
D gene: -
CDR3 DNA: TGTGCCAGCAGTTCCTTGAGGGAGCAGTTCTTC
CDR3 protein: CASSSLREQFF

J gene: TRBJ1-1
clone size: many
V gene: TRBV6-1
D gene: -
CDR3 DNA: TGTGCCAGCAGTGATAGGCGGGGAAGCACTGAAGCTTTCTTT
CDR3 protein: CASSDRRGSTEAFF

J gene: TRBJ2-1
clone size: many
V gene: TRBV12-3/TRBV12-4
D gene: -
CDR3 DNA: TGTGCCAGCAGTATATTCGAAGAGAGTGAGCAGTTCTTC
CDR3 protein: CASSIFEESEQFF

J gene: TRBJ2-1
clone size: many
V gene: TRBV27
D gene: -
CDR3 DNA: TGTGCCAGCAGTTTGGAGTACAACAATGAGCAGTTCTTC
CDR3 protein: CASSLEYNNEQFF

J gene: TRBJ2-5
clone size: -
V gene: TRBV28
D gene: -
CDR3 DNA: TGTGCCAGCAGTTACCTGCGGGGGCGCGCGGAGACCCAGTACTTC
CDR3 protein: CASSYLRGRAETQYF

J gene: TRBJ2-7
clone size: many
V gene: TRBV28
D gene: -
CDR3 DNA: TGTGCCAGCAGTTTGCGCCTATTGGAGCAGTACTTC
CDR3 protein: CASSLRLLEQYF

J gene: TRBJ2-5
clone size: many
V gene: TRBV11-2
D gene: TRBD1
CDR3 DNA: TGTGCCAGCAGCTTTGGGACAGGACAAGAGACCCAGTACTTC
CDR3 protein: CASSFGTGQETQYF

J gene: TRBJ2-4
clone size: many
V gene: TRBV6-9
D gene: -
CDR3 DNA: TGTGCCAGCAGTTACTCGAATGGGCGCAGGGAGTCGGGCAAAAACATTCAGTACTTC
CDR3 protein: CASSYSNGRRESGKNIQYF

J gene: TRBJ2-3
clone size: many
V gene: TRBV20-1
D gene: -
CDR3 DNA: TGCAGTGCTACCCCCCCCGGGGATGGCACAGATACGCAGTATTTT
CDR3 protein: CSATPPGDGTDTQYF

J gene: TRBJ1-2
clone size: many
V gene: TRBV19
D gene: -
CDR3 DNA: TGTGCCAGTAGTGTCCAGGGCCTAACTAGGGAAGGCTACACCTTC
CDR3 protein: CASSVQGLTREGYTF

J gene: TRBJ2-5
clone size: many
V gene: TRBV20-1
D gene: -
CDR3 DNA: TGCAGTGCTAGAGATTTGGGGGCTGGGGTGGAGACCCAGTACTTC
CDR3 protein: CSARDLGAGVETQYF

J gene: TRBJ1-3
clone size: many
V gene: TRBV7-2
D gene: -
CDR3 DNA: TGTGCCAGCAGAGAGGGAGGGAGCTCTGGAAACACCATATATTTT
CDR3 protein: CASREGGSSGNTIYF

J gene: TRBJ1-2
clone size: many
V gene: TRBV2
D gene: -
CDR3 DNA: TGTGCCAGCAGTGAAGGGGGGCAGGGGAACTATGGCTACACCTTC
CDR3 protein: CASSEGGQGNYGYTF

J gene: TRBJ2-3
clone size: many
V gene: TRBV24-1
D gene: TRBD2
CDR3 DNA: TGTGCCACCAGTGATCCTAGCGGGAGGGTCACAGATACGCAGTATTTT
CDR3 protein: CATSDPSGRVTDTQYF

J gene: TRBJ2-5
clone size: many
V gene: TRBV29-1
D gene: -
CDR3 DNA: TGCAGCGTTGAAGAGGAGCAGGGGCCAGGCGAGACCCAGTACTTC
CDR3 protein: CSVEEEQGPGETQYF

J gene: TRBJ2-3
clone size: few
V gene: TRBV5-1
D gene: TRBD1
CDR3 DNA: TGCGCCAGCAACAGACAGGGGGCCACAGATACGCAGTATTTT
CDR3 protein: CASNRQGATDTQYF

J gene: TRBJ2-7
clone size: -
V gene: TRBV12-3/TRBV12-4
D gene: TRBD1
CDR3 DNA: TGTGCCAGCAGTTGGGGACAGGACGACAGCTACGAGCAGTACTTC
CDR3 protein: CASSWGQDDSYEQYF

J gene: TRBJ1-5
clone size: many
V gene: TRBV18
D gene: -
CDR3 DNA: TGTGCCAGCTCCGCGAACAGGGCCTTAAATCAGCCCCAGCATTTT
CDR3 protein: CASSANRALNQPQHF